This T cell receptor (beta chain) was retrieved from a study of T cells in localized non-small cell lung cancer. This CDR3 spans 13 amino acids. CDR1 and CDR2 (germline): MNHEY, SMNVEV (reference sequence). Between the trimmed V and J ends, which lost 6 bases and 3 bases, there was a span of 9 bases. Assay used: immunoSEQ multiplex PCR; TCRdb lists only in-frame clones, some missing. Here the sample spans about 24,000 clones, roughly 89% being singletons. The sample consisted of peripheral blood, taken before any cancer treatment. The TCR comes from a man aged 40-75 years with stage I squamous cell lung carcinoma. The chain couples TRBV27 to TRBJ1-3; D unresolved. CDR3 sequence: CASRSFGGNTIYF. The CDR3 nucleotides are TGTGCCAGCAGGAGCTTCGGTGGAAACACCATATATTTT.